This TCR beta chain was documented in a study of blood T cell repertoires in COVID-19. The repertoire was sequenced with immunoSEQ multiplex PCR; TCRdb's copy has only in-frame clones and lacks some. The sample carries 360,000 or so clones, approximately 91% recorded once. The sequence was obtained from a young woman who had been exposed to COVID-19. The source material was PBMCs or T cells enriched from blood (not recorded which).

CDR3 amino acids: CASSQVSGRTQETQYF. The DNA of the CDR3 is TGTGCCAGCAGCCAAGTCAGCGGTCGGACTCAAGAGACCCAGTACTTC. The chain links TRBV14 to TRBJ2-5; tentatively, D is TRBD2 (5 bases). The CDR3 is made up of 16 amino acids. Germline CDR1 is SGHDN and CDR2 is FVKESK. Trimming cost V 1 base and J 2 bases, with 14 bases left between them. The full variable domain, completed using reference TRBV14 and TRBJ2-5, is EAGVTQFPSHSVIEKGQTVTLRCDPISGHDNLYWYRRVMGKEIKFLLHFVKESKQDESGMPNNRFLAERTGGTYSTLKVQPAELEDSGVYFCASSQVSGRTQETQYFGPGTRLLVL.